Below, 12 T cell receptor beta chains from the same sample are listed, as sequenced in a study of cytomegalovirus exposure and HLA in healthy donors (dated by TCRdb to 2016 to 2017). Libraries were constructed by the immunoSEQ multiplex PCR assay. A mixture of 60 forward primers for TCR Vbeta segments and 13 reverse primers for TCR Jbeta segments was used in the multiplex PCR. The immuneACCESS repertoire file appears here via TCRdb, limited to in-frame rearrangements. These files lack a portion of the clones; in checked studies, under half of the deficit traces to unresolved V genes, and the cause of the others is not known. The sample has 190,000 or so clones on record, approximately 80% of them singletons. Jointly, the top ten make up under 0.8% of the sample. Sample: PBMCs. The receptors here all came from a boy aged 5-17 years in good health and CMV-seronegative.

The chain recombines TRBV7-8 with TRBJ1-2; no clear D. Trimming took off 4 bases at V and 6 bases at J, with 12 bases between the two ends. This CDR3 region has 13 residues. The germline V gene has CDR1 SGHVS and CDR2 FQNEAQ. The CDR3 nucleotides are TGTGCCAGCAGCTCTCAGGACTTTAATGGCTACACCTTC. As protein: CASSSQDFNGYTF.

The chain is built from TRBV6-4 and TRBJ2-3, with 7 bases matching TRBD2. Per germline, CDR1 MRHNA and CDR2 SNTAGT. This CDR3 region has 14 residues. V shed 3 bases and J 4 bases; nucleotides not matched to a gene: 4. For the CDR3, the DNA is TGTGCCAGCAGTGAAAGCGGGACGGCAGATACGCAGTATTTT. Its protein is CASSESGTADTQYF.

This clone was detected only a few times. DNA for the CDR3: TGTGCCAGCAGCCTCACAGGGGTCGAGCAGTACTTC. Amino acids: CASSLTGVEQYF. The genes are TRBV7-9 and TRBJ2-7; TRBD1 aligns across 7 bases. V lost 5 bases, J lost 6 bases, and 4 bases stayed unmatched. CDR3 length: 12 residues. The germline CDR1 and CDR2 sequences are SEHNR and FQNEAQ (reference sequence).

This clone was counted a few times. J is TRBJ1-1 and V is TRBV4-3; 7 bases fit TRBD1. CDR1 is LGHNA and CDR2 is YSLEER in the germline V gene. This CDR3 is 20 amino acids long. The junction had 19 bases not matched to a gene; V was cut back by 0 bases and J by 3 bases. The CDR3 nucleotides read TGCGCCAGCAGCCAAGATGTTATGTTTAGTGGGAGCAGGGGGGACACTGAAGCTTTCTTT. Translating gives CASSQDVMFSGSRGDTEAFF.

The chain recombines TRBV4-3 with TRBJ2-1, with no clear D. Germline V lookup: CDR1 LGHNA, CDR2 YSLEER. Trimming took off 0 bases at V and 5 bases at J, with 17 bases between the two ends. The CDR3 is 17 residues long. CDR3 sequence reads: CASSQDNQLVEHNEQFF. The CDR3 nucleotides are TGCGCCAGCAGCCAAGATAATCAGCTAGTGGAGCACAATGAGCAGTTCTTC.

The chain carries TRBV7-2 and TRBJ2-1; no firm D call. V was pared by 7 bases and J by 1 base, with 11 bases between. The germline CDR1 and CDR2 sequences are SGHTA and FQGNSA. The CDR3 length is 14 residues. CDR3 coding DNA: TGTGCCAGCACCAAAACCGGTTCCTACAATGAGCAGTTCTTC. Amino acid sequence: CASTKTGSYNEQFF. Complete variable domain (other parts from reference TRBV7-2 and TRBJ2-1): GAGVSQSPSNKVTEKGKDVELRCDPISGHTALYWYRQSLGQGLEFLIYFQGNSAPDKSGLPSDRFSAERTGGSVSTLTIQRTQQEDSAVYLCASTKTGSYNEQFFGPGTRLTVL.

The rearrangement joins TRBV6-6 to TRBJ2-1, with 10 bases aligning to TRBD1. There are 16 residues in the CDR3. Germline CDR1 MNHNY, CDR2 SVGAGI (reference sequence). J lost 7 bases, V lost 2 bases, and 8 bases had no gene match. CDR3 amino acids: CASSYPTGGASNEQFF. In nucleotides, the CDR3 is TGTGCCAGCAGTTACCCGACAGGGGGCGCTTCTAATGAGCAGTTCTTC.

The chain couples TRBV5-1 to TRBJ1-4; no definite D call. The germline V and J ends were trimmed by 0 bases and 4 bases, with 10 bases remaining between them. The length of the CDR3 is 15 residues. Germline V gene lookup returns CDR1 SGHRS and CDR2 YFSETQ. CDR3 coding DNA: TGCGCCAGCAGCTTGGCCATGGGAGGTAATGAAAAACTGTTTTTT. Translated, it gives CASSLAMGGNEKLFF. Full variable domain (rest looked up from reference TRBV5-1 and TRBJ1-4): KAGVTQTPRYLIKTRGQQVTLSCSPISGHRSVSWYQQTPGQGLQFLFEYFSETQRNKGNFPGRFSGRQFSNSRSEMNVSTLELGDSALYLCASSLAMGGNEKLFFGSGTQLSVL.

This chain joins TRBV28 and TRBJ1-2, with D unclear. V lost 6 bases, J lost 1 base, and 9 bases lay in between. The germline V gene encodes CDR1 MDHEN and CDR2 SYDVKM. This CDR3 region has 13 residues. Here the CDR3 DNA reads TGTGCCAGCAGGTACAGTGTTAACTATGGCTACACCTTC. Translating it yields CASRYSVNYGYTF.

The chain has TRBV30 and TRBJ1-2; 8 bases fit TRBD1. The V and J ends lost 0 bases and 7 bases, in that order; junction bases with no gene match: 13. CDR1 and CDR2 (germline): GTSNPN, SVGIG (reference sequence). The CDR3 is made up of 16 amino acids. DNA of the CDR3: TGTGCCTGGAGTGTTCCATACCCGGGACAGGCTGGTGGCTACACCTTC. This codes for CAWSVPYPGQAGGYTF.

The V and J genes are TRBV9 and TRBJ2-1; 7 bases are shared with TRBD1. The CDR3 is made up of 14 amino acids. Germline V CDR1 and CDR2: SGDLS, YYNGEE. The trim removed 4 bases at V and 8 bases at J, leaving 9 bases unmatched. CDR3 loop: CASSLKGAGYEQFF. The DNA for the CDR3 is TGTGCCAGCAGCCTCAAGGGGGCAGGGTATGAGCAGTTCTTC.

The gene calls are TRBV2 and TRBJ2-7; the match to TRBD1 covers 7 bases. Looked up from germline, CDR1 is SNHLY and CDR2 is FYNNEI. The V gene end was trimmed by 4 bases and the J gene end by 5 bases; junction bases not matched to a gene: 11. The CDR3 runs to 15 residues. The CDR3 loop is CASSGRGREANEQYF. Here the CDR3 DNA reads TGTGCCAGCAGTGGAAGGGGGCGCGAGGCCAACGAGCAGTACTTC.